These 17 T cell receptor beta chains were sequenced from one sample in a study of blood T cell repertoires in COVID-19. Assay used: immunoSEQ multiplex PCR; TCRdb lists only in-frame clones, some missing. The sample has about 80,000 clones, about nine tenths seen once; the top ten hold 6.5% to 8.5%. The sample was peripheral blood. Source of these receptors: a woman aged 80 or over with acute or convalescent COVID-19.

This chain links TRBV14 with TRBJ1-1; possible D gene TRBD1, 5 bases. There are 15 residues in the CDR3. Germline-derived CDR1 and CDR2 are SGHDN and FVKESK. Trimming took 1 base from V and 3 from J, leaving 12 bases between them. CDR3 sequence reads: CASSQGRGTYTEAFF. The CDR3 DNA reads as TGTGCCAGCAGCCAAGGGCGGGGGACCTACACTGAAGCTTTCTTT. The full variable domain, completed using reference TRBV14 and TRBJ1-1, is EAGVTQFPSHSVIEKGQTVTLRCDPISGHDNLYWYRRVMGKEIKFLLHFVKESKQDESGMPNNRFLAERTGGTYSTLKVQPAELEDSGVYFCASSQGRGTYTEAFFGQGTRLTVV.

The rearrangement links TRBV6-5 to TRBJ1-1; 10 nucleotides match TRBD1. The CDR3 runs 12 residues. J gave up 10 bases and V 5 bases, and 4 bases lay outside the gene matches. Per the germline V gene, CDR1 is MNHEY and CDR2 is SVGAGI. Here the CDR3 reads CASSTDRGRAFF. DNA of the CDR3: TGTGCCAGCAGTACCGACAGGGGGCGAGCTTTCTTT.

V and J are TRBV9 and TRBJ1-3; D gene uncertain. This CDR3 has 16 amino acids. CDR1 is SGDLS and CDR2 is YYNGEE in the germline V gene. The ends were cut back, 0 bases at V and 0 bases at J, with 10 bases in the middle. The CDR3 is CASSVDPSGSGNTIYF. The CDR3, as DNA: TGTGCCAGCAGCGTAGACCCCTCAGGCTCTGGAAACACCATATATTTT.

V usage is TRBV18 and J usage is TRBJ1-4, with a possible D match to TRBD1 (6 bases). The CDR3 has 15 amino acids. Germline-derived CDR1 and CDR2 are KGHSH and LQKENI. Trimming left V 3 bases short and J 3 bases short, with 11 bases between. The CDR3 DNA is TGTGCCAGCTCACCCTCGGGGGGGCCTAATGAAAAACTGTTTTTT. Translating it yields CASSPSGGPNEKLFF.

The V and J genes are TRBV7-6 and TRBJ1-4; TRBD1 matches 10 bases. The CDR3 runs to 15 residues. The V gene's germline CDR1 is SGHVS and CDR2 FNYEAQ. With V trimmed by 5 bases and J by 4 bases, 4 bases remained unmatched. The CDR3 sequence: CASSQGTGDNEKLFF. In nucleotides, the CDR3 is TGTGCCAGCAGCCAAGGGACAGGGGATAATGAAAAACTGTTTTTT.

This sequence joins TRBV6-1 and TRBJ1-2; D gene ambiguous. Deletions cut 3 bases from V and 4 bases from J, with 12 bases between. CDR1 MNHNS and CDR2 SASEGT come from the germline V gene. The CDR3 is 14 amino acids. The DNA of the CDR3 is TGTGCCAGCAGTGATAACCCAGGAACCTATGGCTACACCTTC. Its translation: CASSDNPGTYGYTF.

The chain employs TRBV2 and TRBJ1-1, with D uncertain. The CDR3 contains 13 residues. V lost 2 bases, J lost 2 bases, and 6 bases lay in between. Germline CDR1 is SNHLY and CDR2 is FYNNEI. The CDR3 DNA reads TGTGCCAGCAGTGAAACAAGAAACACTGAAGCTTTCTTT. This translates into CASSETRNTEAFF.

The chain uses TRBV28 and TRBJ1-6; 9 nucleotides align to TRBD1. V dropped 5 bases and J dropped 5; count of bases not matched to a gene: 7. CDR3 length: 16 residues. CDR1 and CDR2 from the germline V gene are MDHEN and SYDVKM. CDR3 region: CASSTTGGGNNSPLHF. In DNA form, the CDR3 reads TGTGCCAGCAGTACTACAGGGGGCGGAAATAATTCACCCCTCCACTTT.

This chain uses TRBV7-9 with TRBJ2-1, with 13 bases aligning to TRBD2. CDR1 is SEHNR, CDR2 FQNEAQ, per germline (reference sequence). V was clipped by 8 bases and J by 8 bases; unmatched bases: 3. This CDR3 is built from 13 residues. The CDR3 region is CASRTSGSYEQFF. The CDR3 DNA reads TGTGCCAGCCGGACTAGCGGGAGCTATGAGCAGTTCTTC.

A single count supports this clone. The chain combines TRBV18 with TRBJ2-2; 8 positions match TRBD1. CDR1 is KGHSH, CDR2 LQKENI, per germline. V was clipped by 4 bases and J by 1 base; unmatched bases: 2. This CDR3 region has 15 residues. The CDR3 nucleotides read TGTGCCAGCTCACTGGACAGGGTGAACACCGGGGAGCTGTTTTTT. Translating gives CASSLDRVNTGELFF.

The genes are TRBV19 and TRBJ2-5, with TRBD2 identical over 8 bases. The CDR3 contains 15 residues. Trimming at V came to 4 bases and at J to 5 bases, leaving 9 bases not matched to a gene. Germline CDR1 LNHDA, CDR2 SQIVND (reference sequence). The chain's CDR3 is CASSNREGLGETQYF. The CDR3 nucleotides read TGTGCCAGTAGTAACCGGGAGGGCCTGGGGGAGACCCAGTACTTC.

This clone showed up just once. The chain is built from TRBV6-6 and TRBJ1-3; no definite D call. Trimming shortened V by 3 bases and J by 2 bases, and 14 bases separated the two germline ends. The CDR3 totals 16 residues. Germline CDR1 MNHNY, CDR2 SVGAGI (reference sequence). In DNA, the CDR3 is TGTGCCAGCAGTTATTTGAGTAAAATGACTGGAAACACCATATATTTT. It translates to CASSYLSKMTGNTIYF.

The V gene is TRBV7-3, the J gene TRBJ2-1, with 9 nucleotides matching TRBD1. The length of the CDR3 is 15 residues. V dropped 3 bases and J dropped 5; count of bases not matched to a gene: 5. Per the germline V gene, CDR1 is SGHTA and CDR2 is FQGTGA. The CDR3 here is CASSFDRGNHNEQFF. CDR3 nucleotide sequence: TGTGCCAGCAGCTTCGACAGGGGGAATCACAATGAGCAGTTCTTC.

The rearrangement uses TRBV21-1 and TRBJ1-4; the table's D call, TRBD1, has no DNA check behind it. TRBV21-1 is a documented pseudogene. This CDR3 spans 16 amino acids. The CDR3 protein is CASSKTEAGGDEKLFF. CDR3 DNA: TGTGCCAGCAGCAAAACGGAGGCAGGGGGCGATGAAAAACTGTTTTTT.

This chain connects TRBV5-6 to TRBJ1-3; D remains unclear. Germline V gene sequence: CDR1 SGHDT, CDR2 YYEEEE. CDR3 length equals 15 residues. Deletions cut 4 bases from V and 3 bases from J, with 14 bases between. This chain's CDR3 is CASSAPGSLGNTIYF. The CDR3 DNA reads TGTGCCAGCAGCGCTCCCGGGAGCCTTGGAAACACCATATATTTT.

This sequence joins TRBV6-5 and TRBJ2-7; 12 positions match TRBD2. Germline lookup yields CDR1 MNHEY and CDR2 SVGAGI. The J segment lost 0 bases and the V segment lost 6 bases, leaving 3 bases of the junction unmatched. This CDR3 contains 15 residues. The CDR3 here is CASSGLAGSSYEQYF. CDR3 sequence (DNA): TGTGCCAGCAGCGGACTAGCGGGAAGCTCCTACGAGCAGTACTTC.

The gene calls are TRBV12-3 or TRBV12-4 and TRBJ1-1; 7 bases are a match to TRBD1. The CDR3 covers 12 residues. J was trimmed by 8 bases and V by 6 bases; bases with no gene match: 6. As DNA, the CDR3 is TGTGCCAGCAGGTCCCTCAGGGGGGAAGCTTTCTTT. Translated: CASRSLRGEAFF.